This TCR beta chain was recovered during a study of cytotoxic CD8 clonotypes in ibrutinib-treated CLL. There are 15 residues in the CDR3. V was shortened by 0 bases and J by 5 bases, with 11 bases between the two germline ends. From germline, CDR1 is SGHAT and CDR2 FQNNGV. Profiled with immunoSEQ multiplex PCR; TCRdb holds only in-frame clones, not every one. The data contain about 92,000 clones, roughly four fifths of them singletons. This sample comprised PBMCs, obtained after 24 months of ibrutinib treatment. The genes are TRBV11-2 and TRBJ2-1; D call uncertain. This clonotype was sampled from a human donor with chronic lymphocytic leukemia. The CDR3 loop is CASSLEWTSNNEQFF. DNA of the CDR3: TGTGCCAGCAGCTTAGAGTGGACCTCAAACAATGAGCAGTTCTTC.